These 9 T cell receptor beta chains share one sample of origin, sequenced in a study of blood T cell repertoires in COVID-19. Assay used: immunoSEQ multiplex PCR; TCRdb lists only in-frame clones, some missing. The profile shows 40,000 to 50,000 clones, about 83% of them singletons. The sample comprised peripheral blood. The origin of the receptors is a woman of 80 years or more with acute or convalescent COVID-19.

This CDR3 reads CASSPLGAGNNEQFF. The CDR3 DNA reads TGTGCCAGCAGTCCGCTGGGGGCCGGCAACAATGAGCAGTTCTTC. The rearrangement links TRBV27 to TRBJ2-1, with D possibly TRBD1 on 6 matching bases. CDR3 length: 15 residues. Trimming cost V 5 bases and J 5 bases, with 16 bases left between them. Germline CDR1 MNHEY, CDR2 SMNVEV (reference sequence).

With respect to this clone: Germline is not matched at one junction end, which may reflect a read error. The V call is TRBV28, the J call TRBJ2-7; 7 nucleotides line up with TRBD1. Germline loops: CDR1 MDHEN, CDR2 SYDVKM. The CDR3 has 13 residues. The chain's CDR3 is CATSTMGQILSDF. The CDR3 nucleotides read TGTGCCACCTCGACGATGGGACAGATTCTCTCGGACTTC.

The V gene is TRBV7-2, the J gene TRBJ1-1; D is perhaps TRBD1 (6 bases). This CDR3 is 15 amino acids long. Germline V lookup: CDR1 SGHTA, CDR2 FQGNSA. Trimming took 6 bases from V and 0 from J, leaving 14 bases between them. The CDR3 loop reads CASSFQRGLNTEAFF. DNA for the CDR3: TGTGCCAGCAGTTTCCAAAGGGGGTTGAACACTGAAGCTTTCTTT.

The chain is built from TRBV7-8 and TRBJ2-2; 8 nucleotides align to TRBD2. There are 16 residues in the CDR3. J was trimmed by 6 bases and V by 2 bases; bases with no gene match: 8. Germline V CDR1 and CDR2: SGHVS, FQNEAQ. CDR3 nucleotides: TGTGCCAGCAGCTTATACCGGGGGGGCCTCCCCGGGGAGCTGTTTTTT. Its translation: CASSLYRGGLPGELFF.

This clone was recorded only once. The chain links TRBV28 to TRBJ1-5; D is uncertain. CDR1 and CDR2 (germline): MDHEN, SYDVKM. The CDR3 covers 14 residues. V dropped 0 bases and J dropped 1 base, with 4 bases sitting between them. The DNA of the CDR3 is TGTGCCAGCAGTTTATGGGCAAGCAATCAGCCCCAGCATTTT. This codes for CASSLWASNQPQHF.

The chain employs TRBV6-2 or TRBV6-3 and TRBJ2-4; 10 positions agree with TRBD1. The germline CDR1 and CDR2 sequences are MNHEY and SVGEGT. CDR3 length equals 15 residues. J lost 3 bases, V lost 6 bases, and 5 bases had no gene match. The CDR3 is CASSSGTGDKNIQYF. CDR3 DNA: TGTGCCAGCAGCTCCGGGACAGGGGACAAAAACATTCAGTACTTC.

The chain has TRBV24-1 and TRBJ2-5; D possibly corresponds to TRBD2 (6 bases). This CDR3 has 12 amino acids. The ends were cut back, 4 bases at V and 5 bases at J, with 7 bases in the middle. Germline V lookup: CDR1 KGHDR, CDR2 SFDVKD. CDR3 loop: CATSDRGETQYF. Here the CDR3 DNA reads TGTGCCACCAGTGACCGGGGGGAGACCCAGTACTTC.

The chain recombines TRBV15 with TRBJ2-2; possibly TRBD2 for D (7 bases). CDR1 is LNHNV, CDR2 YYDKDF, per germline (reference sequence). The ends were cut back, 5 bases at V and 4 bases at J, with 17 bases in the middle. The CDR3 contains 16 residues. DNA for the CDR3: TGTGCCACCAGCCGCGCGGGGGCCTGGATCACCGGGGAGCTGTTTTTT. Translated: CATSRAGAWITGELFF.

The rearrangement uses TRBV5-1 and TRBJ1-1, with 9 nucleotides matching TRBD1. Trimming cost V 0 bases and J 5 bases; bases outside gene matches: 2. The germline CDR1 and CDR2 sequences are SGHRS and YFSETQ. CDR3 length equals 14 residues. The chain's CDR3 is CASSLGQGGTEAFF. For the CDR3, the DNA is TGCGCCAGCAGCTTGGGACAGGGGGGAACTGAAGCTTTCTTT.